These 9 T cell receptor beta chains were all obtained from the same sample, sequenced in a study of T cells after yellow fever vaccination. TCRdb independently ran MiXCR on the 5' RACE reads; one entry per CDR3 protein. The table shows around 350,000 distinct CDR3 sequences, with roughly 6.1% occurring only once. Sequences were derived from PBMCs, sampled 5 days after the yellow fever booster vaccination. These receptors all come from a man aged 30-40 years who received the YFV17D yellow fever vaccine.

The chain joins TRBV5-4 to TRBJ2-7, with D possibly matching TRBD1 (5 bases). Looked up from germline, CDR1 is SGHNT and CDR2 is YYREEE (reference sequence). Trimming stripped 0 bases from V and 5 bases from J, with 9 bases between. This CDR3 region has 13 residues. CDR3 protein: CASSLAWGHEQYF. For the CDR3, the DNA is TGTGCCAGCAGCTTGGCCTGGGGCCACGAGCAGTACTTC.

There are many counts of this clonotype. V gene TRBV10-3 combines with J gene TRBJ2-1, with no clear D. The CDR3 has 13 amino acids. The germline gives CDR1 ENHRY, CDR2 SYGVKD. The germline V and J ends were trimmed by 0 bases and 8 bases, with 8 bases remaining between them. The CDR3 bases are TGTGCCATCAGTGAGTCCGTGTTGGATGAGCAGTTCTTC. Protein product: CAISESVLDEQFF.

This clonotype was seen repeatedly, ten times or more. The V call is TRBV7-2, the J call TRBJ2-7; D is undetermined. V dropped 2 bases and J dropped 3 bases, with 5 bases sitting between them. The CDR3 has 12 residues. Germline V lookup: CDR1 SGHTA, CDR2 FQGNSA. The CDR3 loop reads CASSLIGYEQYF. The CDR3 DNA is TGTGCCAGCAGCTTAATAGGCTACGAGCAGTACTTC.

This chain connects TRBV12-3 or TRBV12-4 to TRBJ2-5; a weak D match, TRBD2 (7 bases). The CDR3 has 14 residues. V lost 8 bases to trimming and J lost 5 bases, with 18 bases between them. The CDR3 DNA follows: TGTGCCAGCGGCCTCAGGGGAGGGTGGGAGACCCAGTACTTC. It codes for CASGLRGGWETQYF.

With respect to this clonotype: A much larger clonotype is one base distant, so this may be a read error. The chain carries TRBV7-2 and TRBJ1-1; TRBD1 is a possible D gene (6 bases). Germline loops: CDR1 SGHTA, CDR2 FQGNSA. The CDR3 has 14 residues. In DNA, the CDR3 is TGTGCCAGCAGCCCCGGGGGGGGGCTCCATGAATCTTTCTTT. It yields the protein CASSPGGGLHESFF.

This clonotype has a count of ten or more. The chain links TRBV30 to TRBJ2-1, with D unclear. Germline CDR1 reads GTSNPN; CDR2 reads SVGIG (reference sequence). Trimming stripped 1 base from V and 10 bases from J, with 8 bases between. The CDR3 covers 11 residues. The CDR3 nucleotides are TGTGCCTGGAGTGGCCAGGCAGAGCAGTTCTTC. Translating gives CAWSGQAEQFF.

V gene TRBV2 combines with J gene TRBJ2-2; 10 nucleotides match TRBD2. The CDR3 is 14 amino acids. The junction had 6 bases not matched to a gene; V was cut back by 9 bases and J by 5 bases. CDR1 SNHLY and CDR2 FYNNEI come from the germline V gene. The CDR3 nucleotides read TGTGCCAGACCTAGCGGGAGTAATACCGGGGAGCTGTTTTTT. Translating it yields CARPSGSNTGELFF. Together with reference TRBV2 and TRBJ2-2, the CDR3 gives the full variable domain: EPEVTQTPSHQVTQMGQEVILRCVPISNHLYFYWYRQILGQKVEFLVSFYNNEISEKSEIFDDQFSVERPDGSNFTLKIRSTKLEDSAMYFCARPSGSNTGELFFGEGSRLTVL.

The V and J genes are TRBV3-1 and TRBJ2-5; D remains unclear. The CDR3 totals 14 residues. The V gene's germline CDR1 is LGHDT and CDR2 YNNKEL (reference sequence). V gave up 10 bases and J gave up 4 bases, with 19 bases separating them. This CDR3 is CATTEPSLGETQYF. As DNA, the CDR3 is TGTGCCACCACAGAGCCTAGTCTCGGAGAGACCCAGTACTTC.

This sequence joins TRBV29-1 and TRBJ2-1; possibly TRBD1 for D (6 bases). Trimming removed 4 bases at V and 5 bases at J, with 15 bases between. The CDR3 is 14 amino acids. Germline V gene data show CDR1 as SQVTM and CDR2 as ANQGSEA. This CDR3 is CSVVRGRGDNEQFF. CDR3 coding DNA: TGCAGCGTTGTCCGAGGCAGGGGTGACAATGAGCAGTTCTTC.